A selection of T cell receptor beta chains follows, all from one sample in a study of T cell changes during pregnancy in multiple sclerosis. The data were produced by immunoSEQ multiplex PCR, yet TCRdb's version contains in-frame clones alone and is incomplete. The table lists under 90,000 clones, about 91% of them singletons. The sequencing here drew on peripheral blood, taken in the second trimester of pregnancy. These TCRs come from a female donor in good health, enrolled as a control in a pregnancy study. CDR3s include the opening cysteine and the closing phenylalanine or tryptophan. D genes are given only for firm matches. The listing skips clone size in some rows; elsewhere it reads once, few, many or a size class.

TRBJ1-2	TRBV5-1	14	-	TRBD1	TGCGCCAGCAGCTCCGACAGGGGGCAGAGTGGCTACACCTTC	CASSSDRGQSGYTF
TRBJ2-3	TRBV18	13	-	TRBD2	TGTGCCAGCTGCGCGGCGGGAGAAGGTACGCAGTATTTT	CASCAAGEGTQYF
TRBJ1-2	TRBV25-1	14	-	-	TGTGCCAGCAGTGTAGGGGGTTTGGGCTATGGCTACACCTTC	CASSVGGLGYGYTF
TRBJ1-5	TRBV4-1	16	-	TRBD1	TGCGCCAGCAGCCAAAAGGGGGACAGTAGCAATCAGCCCCAGCATTTT	CASSQKGDSSNQPQHF
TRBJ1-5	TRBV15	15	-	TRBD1	TGTGCCACCAGCAGAGCGGGACAGAACAATCAGCCCCAGCATTTT	CATSRAGQNNQPQHF
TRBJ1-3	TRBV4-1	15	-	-	TGCGCCAGCAGCCACGGTTCAGGGACTGGAAACACCATATATTTT	CASSHGSGTGNTIYF
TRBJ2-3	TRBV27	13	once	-	TGTGCCAGCAGATGGACTCTGGGAGATACGCAGTATTTT	CASRWTLGDTQYF
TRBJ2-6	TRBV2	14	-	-	TGTGCCAGCAGTGTTGAGTCTGGGGCCAACGTCCTGACTTTC	CASSVESGANVLTF
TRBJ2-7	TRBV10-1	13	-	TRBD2	TGCGCCAGCAGCCGCGGGGGGGATTACGAGCAGTACTTC	CASSRGGDYEQYF
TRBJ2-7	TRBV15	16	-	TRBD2	TGTGCCACCAGTGGGACTAGCGGGAGCCACTCCTACGAGCAGTACTTC	CATSGTSGSHSYEQYF
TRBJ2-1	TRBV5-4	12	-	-	TGTGCCAGCAGCTTTGGGGCCAATGAGCAGTTCTTC	CASSFGANEQFF
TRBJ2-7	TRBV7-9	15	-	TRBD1	TGTGCCAGCAGCTTGGGACAGGGTCGGTCCTACGAGCAGTACTTC	CASSLGQGRSYEQYF
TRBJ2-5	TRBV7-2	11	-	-	TGTGCCAGCAGCCCCTCCGAGACCCAGTACTTC	CASSPSETQYF
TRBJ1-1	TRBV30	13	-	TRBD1	TGTGCCTGGAGTGTGCAGGGGGCGGTTGAAGCTTTCTTT	CAWSVQGAVEAFF
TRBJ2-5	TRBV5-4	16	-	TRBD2	TGTGCCAGCCGGAGAACTAGCGGGACTCCTGAAGAGACCCAGTACTTC	CASRRTSGTPEETQYF
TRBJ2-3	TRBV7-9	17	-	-	TGTGCCAGCAGCCTAAAAAGGACAGTCTCTAGCACAGATACGCAGTATTTT	CASSLKRTVSSTDTQYF
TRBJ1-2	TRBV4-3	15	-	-	TGCGCCAGCAGCCAAGAGTGGGGCGGAAACTATGGCTACACCTTC	CASSQEWGGNYGYTF
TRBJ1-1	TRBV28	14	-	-	TGTGCCAGCACCACCAGGGAGGGAATACCTGAAGCTTTCTTT	CASTTREGIPEAFF
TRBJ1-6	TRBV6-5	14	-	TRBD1	TGTGCCAGCAGACCAGACAGGGGAGGCTCACCCCTCCACTTT	CASRPDRGGSPLHF
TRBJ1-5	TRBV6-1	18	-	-	TGTGCCAGCAGTGAAGCGGGGGTCTGGCAGGGGTCCAGTCAGCCCCAGCATTTT	CASSEAGVWQGSSQPQHF
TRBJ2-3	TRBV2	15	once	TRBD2	TGTGCCAGCAGTGAGGGGGGACTAGCCTCAGATACGCAGTATTTT	CASSEGGLASDTQYF
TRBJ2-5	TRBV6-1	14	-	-	TGTGCCAGCAGTGAAAGGGGCCAAGGGGAGACCCAGTACTTC	CASSERGQGETQYF
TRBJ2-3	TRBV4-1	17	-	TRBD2	TGCGCCAGCAGCCAAGGGCGTCGCGCTAGCGGAACAGATACGCAGTATTTT	CASSQGRRASGTDTQYF
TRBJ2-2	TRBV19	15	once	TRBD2	TGTGCCAGTGGACGGCTTGCGGGGGTTACCGGGGAGCTGTTTTTT	CASGRLAGVTGELFF
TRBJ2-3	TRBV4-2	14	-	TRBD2	TGTGCCAGCAGCCAAGACCCCTTAGCGGGACCGCAGTATTTT	CASSQDPLAGPQYF
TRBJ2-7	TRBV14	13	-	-	TGTGCCAGCAGCCAAACGAGGGGGGGCGAGCAGTACTTC	CASSQTRGGEQYF
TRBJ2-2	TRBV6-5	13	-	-	TGTGCCTGCCAGGAGGGAAGGTCCGGGGAGCTGTTTTTT	CACQEGRSGELFF
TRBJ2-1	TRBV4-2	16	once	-	TGTGCCAGCAGCCAAGAAAGCCAGGAGGCTCAAATGGAGCAGTTCTTC	CASSQESQEAQMEQFF
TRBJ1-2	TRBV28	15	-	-	TGTGCAGTGGCATATGGGGGCAGGTCTAACTATGGCTACACCTTC	CAVAYGGRSNYGYTF
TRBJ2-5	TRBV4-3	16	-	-	TGCGCCAGCAGCCAAGGCCAACGAGCTCTCCAAGAGACCCAGTACTTC	CASSQGQRALQETQYF
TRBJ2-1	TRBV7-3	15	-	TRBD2	TGTGCCAGCAGCTCAGTAGCGGGGCCCTACAATGAGCAGTTCTTC	CASSSVAGPYNEQFF
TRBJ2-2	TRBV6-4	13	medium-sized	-	TGTGCCAGCAGTGACCGACTAGCCGGGGAGCTGTTTTTT	CASSDRLAGELFF
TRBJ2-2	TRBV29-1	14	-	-	TGCAGCGTTAGGTTAGGACAGAACACCGGGGAGCTGTTTTTT	CSVRLGQNTGELFF
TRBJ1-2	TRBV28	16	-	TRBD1	TGTGCCAGCAGTTTATCACAGGGGCTAAGGGTCTATGGCTACACCTTC	CASSLSQGLRVYGYTF
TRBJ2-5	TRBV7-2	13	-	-	TGTGCCAGCAGCCGGGGGGCCCAAGAGACCCAGTACTTC	CASSRGAQETQYF
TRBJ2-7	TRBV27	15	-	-	TGTGCCAGCAGTTTATCGGGAGGTTCGGCCTACGAGCAGTACTTC	CASSLSGGSAYEQYF
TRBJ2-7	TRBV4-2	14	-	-	TGTGCCAGCAGCCAAGATTTAGAGACCTACGAGCAGTACTTC	CASSQDLETYEQYF
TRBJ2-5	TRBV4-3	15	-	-	TGCGCCAGCAGCAAAGCTTACGGGGTTGGGGAGACCCAGTACTTC	CASSKAYGVGETQYF
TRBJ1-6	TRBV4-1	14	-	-	TGCGCCAGCAGCCAAGAAACGACAGTATCACCCCTCCACTTT	CASSQETTVSPLHF
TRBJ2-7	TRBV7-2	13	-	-	TGTGCCAGCTCCTACAGGGGGAGGGAGGAGCAGTACTTC	CASSYRGREEQYF
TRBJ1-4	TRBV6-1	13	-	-	TGTGCCAGCGGGGCCTGGGGGGGGGAAAAACTGTTTTTT	CASGAWGGEKLFF
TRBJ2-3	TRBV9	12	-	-	TGTGCCAGCAGCCCTCTTGTAGATACGCAGTATTTT	CASSPLVDTQYF
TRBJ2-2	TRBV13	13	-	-	TGTGCCAGCAGCCCAGCGTTCACCGGGGAGCTGTTTTTT	CASSPAFTGELFF
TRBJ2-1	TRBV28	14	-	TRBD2	TGTGCCAGCTCCGTAGCGGGGGGTTCCAATGAGCAGTTCTTC	CASSVAGGSNEQFF
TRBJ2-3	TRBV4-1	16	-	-	TGCGCCAGCAGCCCTCCACGGGGGAAAAGCACAGATACGCAGTATTTT	CASSPPRGKSTDTQYF
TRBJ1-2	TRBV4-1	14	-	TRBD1	TGCGCCAGCCAAAAGGACAGGGACTCATATGGCTACACCTTC	CASQKDRDSYGYTF
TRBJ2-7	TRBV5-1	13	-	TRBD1	TGCGCCAACTGCCGGGACAGGGGGTACGAGCAGTACTTC	CANCRDRGYEQYF
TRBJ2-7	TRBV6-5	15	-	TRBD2	TGTGCCAGCACGCCTGAACTAGCGAAAAGGTACGAGCAGTACTTC	CASTPELAKRYEQYF
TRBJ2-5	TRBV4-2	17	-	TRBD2	TGTGCCAGCAGCCTCGGACTAGCGGGTGTTTTACAAGAGACCCAGTACTTC	CASSLGLAGVLQETQYF
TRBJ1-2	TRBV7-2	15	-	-	TGTGCCAGCAGCTGGTCGGGTTCTGCTAGCTATGGCTACACCTTC	CASSWSGSASYGYTF
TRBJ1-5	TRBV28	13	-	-	TGTGCCAGTTCCCGGGGAATTCGTGAGCCCCAGCATTTT	CASSRGIREPQHF
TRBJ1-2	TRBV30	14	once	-	TGTGCCTCCCCGGGGTATCGGGGTGGGGTTGGCTACACCTTC	CASPGYRGGVGYTF
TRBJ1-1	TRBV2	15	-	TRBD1	TGTGCCAGCAGTCAAACAGGGGGCGGATTCCCTGAAGCTTTCTTT	CASSQTGGGFPEAFF